A single sample is the source of the 8 T cell receptor beta chains below, sequenced in a study of blood T cell repertoires in COVID-19. Assay: immunoSEQ multiplex PCR; the TCRdb copy retains only in-frame clones and omits some. This sample carries 100,000 to 150,000 clones, roughly 83% of them seen once, and the ten largest clones take 35% to 40%. Sequenced material: peripheral blood. The receptor set was obtained from a middle-aged man with active or convalescent COVID-19.

J is TRBJ2-3 and V is TRBV24-1; 10 nucleotides agree with TRBD2. Per germline, CDR1 KGHDR and CDR2 SFDVKD. This CDR3 has 16 residues. V was clipped by 7 bases and J by 2 bases; unmatched bases: 8. As DNA, the CDR3 is TGTGCCACCAGCGACTGGACTAGCGGCAACACAGATACGCAGTATTTT. Its protein is CATSDWTSGNTDTQYF.

This clone was detected only once. This chain uses TRBV28 with TRBJ2-7; TRBD2 matches 11 bases. With 2 bases clipped from V and 2 bases from J, the junction kept 2 bases outside the gene matches. Germline-derived CDR1 and CDR2 are MDHEN and SYDVKM. The CDR3 has 15 residues. As DNA, the CDR3 is TGTGCCAGCAGTTTAGGGACTAGCGGTACCTACGAGCAGTACTTC. It encodes CASSLGTSGTYEQYF.

J is TRBJ1-2 and V is TRBV6-6; TRBD1 agrees at 10 bases. This CDR3 has 16 amino acids. Unmatched junction bases numbered 12, after V lost 6 bases and J lost 5 bases. CDR1 and CDR2 from the germline V gene are MNHNY and SVGAGI (reference sequence). The CDR3 protein is CASRGPPGTGVYGYTF. DNA for the CDR3: TGTGCCAGCAGAGGACCTCCCGGGACAGGGGTTTATGGCTACACCTTC.

The chain uses TRBV29-1 and TRBJ1-1; tentatively, D is TRBD1 (5 bases). Germline CDR1 is SQVTM and CDR2 is ANQGSEA. This CDR3 is built from 14 residues. Trimming stripped 6 bases from V and 5 bases from J, with 19 bases between. The DNA of the CDR3 is TGCAGCGTCCTGCCAGGGTTGGTTAGTACTGAAGCTTTCTTT. It codes for CSVLPGLVSTEAFF.

This clone was recorded only once. This chain connects TRBV28 to TRBJ1-4; 7 nucleotides match TRBD1. The CDR3 is 14 residues long. In germline, CDR1 is MDHEN, CDR2 SYDVKM. Losses at the gene ends were 6 bases for V and 10 bases for J; bases not matched to a gene: 11. The DNA for the CDR3 is TGTGCCAGCAGGTCGACAGGGAATGGAGGAAAACTGTTTTTT. Amino acids: CASRSTGNGGKLFF.

The chain recombines TRBV3-1 (or the pseudogene TRBV3-2) with TRBJ2-7; D is perhaps TRBD1 (6 bases). Germline V CDR1 and CDR2: LGHDT, YNNKEL (reference sequence). Trimming left V 1 base short and J 7 bases short, with 23 bases between. This CDR3 region has 17 residues. CDR3 amino acids: CASSQGGAGADGREQYF. In DNA form, the CDR3 reads TGTGCCAGCAGCCAAGGTGGGGCAGGGGCCGACGGTCGGGAGCAGTACTTC.

The J gene is TRBJ2-7, the V gene TRBV4-1; TRBD2 aligns across 10 bases. After removal of 3 bases from V and 3 bases from J, the junction contained 5 bases not matched to a gene. Germline V gene sequence: CDR1 MGHRA, CDR2 YSYEKL. The CDR3 has 15 amino acids. The CDR3 DNA follows: TGCGCCAGCAGCCACCTAGCGGGAGACATCTACGAGCAGTACTTC. Its translation: CASSHLAGDIYEQYF.

This clone turned up a few times. The V and J genes are TRBV2 and TRBJ2-3; 11 nucleotides line up with TRBD1. The CDR3 runs 14 residues. Germline CDR1 and CDR2: SNHLY and FYNNEI. Trimming at V came to 7 bases and at J to 5 bases, leaving 5 bases not matched to a gene. The CDR3 nucleotides read TGTGCCAGCATGCTGGGACAGGGGGTAGATACGCAGTATTTT. Protein product: CASMLGQGVDTQYF.